This T cell receptor beta chain was recovered during a study of radiotherapy plus CTLA-4 blockade in lung cancer. Study-level information: Disease control reached approximately 30%, with objective responses in approximately 17%.

Whole-study findings and limits: How blood T cell clones changed early, along with interferon-beta, reportedly forecast response best.

Generated by immunoSEQ multiplex PCR, the TCRdb table keeps only in-frame clones and is missing some. The table lists tens of thousands of clones, around 83% of them singletons. Of note for this clone: Its antigen is undetermined.

Chemo-refractory metastatic non-small-cell lung cancer patients were treated with focal radiation plus CTLA-4 blockade with ipilimumab. Trimming took off 6 bases at V and 3 bases at J, with 17 bases between the two ends. The germline V gene encodes CDR1 SGHTA and CDR2 FQGTGA. The CDR3 has 15 residues. The sequence came from a human donor with non-small cell lung cancer who had stable disease on radiotherapy plus ipilimumab. J is TRBJ2-5 and V is TRBV7-3, with a possible D match to TRBD2 (5 bases). This specimen consisted of peripheral blood, obtained from a patient treated with radiotherapy plus ipilimumab. CDR3 nucleotide sequence: TGTGCCAGCAGTTTCTTACCGGGAAGTAAAGAGACCCAGTACTTC. Translation: CASSFLPGSKETQYF.